The 10 T cell receptor beta chains reported below all come from one sample, sequenced in a study of CD8+CD57+ T cells in acquired aplastic anemia. Genomic DNA templated the TCR beta VDJ and CDR3 profiling. Using its own MiXCR run on the reads, TCRdb lists one record per CDR3 protein. The data contain around 150,000 distinct CDR3 sequences, around 52% of them singletons. By flow cytometry, patients selected for sequencing had shown an expansion of CD8+CD57+ cells. The sequenced sample consisted of sorted CD4+, CD8+, or CD8+CD57+ T cells (not recorded which) from PBMCs. The source is a human donor with aplastic anemia.

The chain couples TRBV3-1 to TRBJ2-1; TRBD1 might be the D (6 bases). V was clipped by 6 bases and J by 6 bases, with 18 bases between them. This CDR3 has 15 amino acids. Germline V lookup: CDR1 LGHDT, CDR2 YNNKEL (reference sequence). CDR3 protein: CASRRTDTSFNEQFF. The CDR3 DNA reads TGTGCCAGCAGACGGACAGATACCTCGTTCAATGAGCAGTTCTTC.

On this clonotype: Possible read error: a much larger clone is one base away. The V call is TRBV20-1, the J call TRBJ1-3; perhaps TRBD1 as D (6 bases). The CDR3 has 17 amino acids. The germline V gene encodes CDR1 DFQATT and CDR2 SNEGSKA (reference sequence). The CDR3 region is CGARGGGGQPSGNTIYF. The CDR3 region has the DNA TGCGGTGCTAGAGGGGGGGGAGGGCAGCCCTCTGGAAACACCATATATTTT.

This sequence joins TRBV9 and TRBJ2-7; D might be TRBD2 (5 bases). Germline-derived CDR1 and CDR2 are SGDLS and YYNGEE. Trimming shortened V by 0 bases and J by 0 bases, and 13 bases separated the two germline ends. The CDR3 covers 16 residues. CDR3 DNA: TGTGCCAGCAGCGTAGCGGGGTCCGCTGACTCCTACGAGCAGTACTTC. It codes for CASSVAGSADSYEQYF.

There are many counts of this clonotype. The chain employs TRBV6-1 and TRBJ1-2, with TRBD1 matching 9 bases. V lost 6 bases and J lost 4; bases outside the gene matches: 6. Germline V gene sequence: CDR1 MNHNS, CDR2 SASEGT. CDR3 length equals 14 residues. Here the CDR3 DNA reads TGTGCCAGCAGCACAGGGGGCGCGGGCTATGGCTACACCTTC. It translates to CASSTGGAGYGYTF.

CDR3 sequence (DNA): TGCAGCGTTGAACGAGGGGTTGACTATGGCTACACCTTC. It yields the protein CSVERGVDYGYTF. The chain uses TRBV29-1 and TRBJ1-2; tentatively, D is TRBD1 (5 bases). Germline V gene lookup returns CDR1 SQVTM and CDR2 ANQGSEA. Trimming removed 2 bases at V and 3 bases at J, with 10 bases between. The CDR3 is 13 residues long.

V gene TRBV10-3 combines with J gene TRBJ1-2; D unresolved. Trimming shortened V by 3 bases and J by 8 bases, and 16 bases separated the two germline ends. The CDR3 is 14 residues long. Germline V gene data show CDR1 as ENHRY and CDR2 as SYGVKD. The CDR3 DNA reads TGTGCCATCAGTGACGGGGTGTCTAGTTTCGGCTACACCTTC. It codes for CAISDGVSSFGYTF.

This clonotype was detected only a few times. The chain uses TRBV27 and TRBJ2-7; weak D call: TRBD2 (6 bases). CDR1 is MNHEY and CDR2 is SMNVEV in the germline V gene (reference sequence). V shed 2 bases and J shed 4 bases, with 12 bases lying between them. The CDR3 spans 14 residues. This CDR3 reads CASSLGTGEYEQYF. The CDR3 bases are TGTGCCAGCAGTTTAGGGACGGGAGAGTACGAGCAGTACTTC.

This clonotype appeared a few times. The chain links TRBV29-1 to TRBJ1-5; the D gene is possibly TRBD1 (5 bases). The germline V and J ends were trimmed by 3 bases and 6 bases, with 12 bases remaining between them. Germline V lookup: CDR1 SQVTM, CDR2 ANQGSEA. CDR3 length: 13 amino acids. CDR3 region: CSVEGGFGQPQHF. The CDR3 DNA is TGCAGCGTTGAGGGGGGTTTTGGTCAGCCCCAGCATTTT.

This clonotype was recorded at least ten times. The V gene is TRBV4-3, the J gene TRBJ1-1; a weak D match, TRBD1 (6 bases). This CDR3 has 15 residues. With 6 bases removed from V and 5 bases from J, the gap between germline ends came to 19 bases. Germline CDR1 LGHNA, CDR2 YSLEER. CDR3 DNA sequence: TGCGCCAGCAGAGCAAAGGTGGGGGGCTGGACTGAAGCTTTCTTT. Translation: CASRAKVGGWTEAFF.

V and J are TRBV19 and TRBJ2-6; 9 bases align to TRBD1. J lost 2 bases, V lost 7 bases, and 6 bases had no gene match. Germline lookup yields CDR1 LNHDA and CDR2 SQIVND (reference sequence). The CDR3 is 16 residues long. CDR3 DNA: TGTGCCAGTACGGGACAGGGAGGAACTGGGGCCAACGTCCTGACTTTC. Translating gives CASTGQGGTGANVLTF.